This TCR beta chain is drawn from a study of blood T cell repertoires in COVID-19. At the level of the study: Sources were T cells, B-cell-depleted T cells, or PBMCs; the material itself was cDNA or gDNA.

Trimming cost V 2 bases and J 0 bases, with 8 bases left between them. From germline, CDR1 is MNHEY and CDR2 SMNVEV (reference sequence). This CDR3 is built from 16 residues. Libraries were prepared by immunoSEQ multiplex PCR; TCRdb keeps only in-frame clonotypes and omits some of them. Of some 130,000 clones listed, roughly 78% are singletons. This clone showed up just a few times. Material for sequencing was peripheral blood. The sequence derives from a man aged 55 to 69 with acute or convalescent COVID-19. The chain uses TRBV27 and TRBJ1-6; no clear D gene. The CDR3 loop is CASSLNGVSYNSPLHF. DNA for the CDR3: TGTGCCAGCAGTTTAAATGGAGTCTCCTATAATTCACCCCTCCACTTT.